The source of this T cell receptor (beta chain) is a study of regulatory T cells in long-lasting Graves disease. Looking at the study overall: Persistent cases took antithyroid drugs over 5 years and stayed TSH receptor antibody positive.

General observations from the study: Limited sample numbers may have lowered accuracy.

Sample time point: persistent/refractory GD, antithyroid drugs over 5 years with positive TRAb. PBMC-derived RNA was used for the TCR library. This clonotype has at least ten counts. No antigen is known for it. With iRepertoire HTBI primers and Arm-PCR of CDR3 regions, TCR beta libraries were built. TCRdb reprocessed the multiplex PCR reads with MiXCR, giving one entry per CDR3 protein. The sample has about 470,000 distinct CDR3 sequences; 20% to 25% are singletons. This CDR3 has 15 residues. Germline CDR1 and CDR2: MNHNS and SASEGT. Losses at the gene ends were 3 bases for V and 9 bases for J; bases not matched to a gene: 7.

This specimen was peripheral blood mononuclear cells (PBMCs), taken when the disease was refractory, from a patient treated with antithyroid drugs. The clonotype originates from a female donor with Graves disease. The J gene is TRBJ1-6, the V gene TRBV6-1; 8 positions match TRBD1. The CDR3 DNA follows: TGTGCCAGCAGTGAGGGTCGGACAGGGCTTTCACCCCTCCACTTT. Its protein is CASSEGRTGLSPLHF.